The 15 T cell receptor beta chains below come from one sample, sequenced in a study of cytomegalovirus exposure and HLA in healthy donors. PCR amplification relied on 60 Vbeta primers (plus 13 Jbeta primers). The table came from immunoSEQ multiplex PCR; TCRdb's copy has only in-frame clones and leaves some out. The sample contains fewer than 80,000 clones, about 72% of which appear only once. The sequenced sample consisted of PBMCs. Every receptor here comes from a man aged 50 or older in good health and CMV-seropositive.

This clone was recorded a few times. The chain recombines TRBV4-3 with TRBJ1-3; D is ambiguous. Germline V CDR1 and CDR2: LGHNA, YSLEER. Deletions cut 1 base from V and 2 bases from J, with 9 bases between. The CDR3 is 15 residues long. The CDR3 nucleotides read TGCGCCAGCAGCCAAGTAGGGAGCCCTGGAAACACCATATATTTT. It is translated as CASSQVGSPGNTIYF.

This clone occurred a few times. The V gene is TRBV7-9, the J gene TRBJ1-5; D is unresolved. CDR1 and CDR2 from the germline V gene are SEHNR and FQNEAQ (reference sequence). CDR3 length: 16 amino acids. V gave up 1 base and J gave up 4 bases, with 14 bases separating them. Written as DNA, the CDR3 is TGTGCCAGCAGCTTAGTTTCTGCGGAGGGAAATCAGCCCCAGCATTTT. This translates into CASSLVSAEGNQPQHF.

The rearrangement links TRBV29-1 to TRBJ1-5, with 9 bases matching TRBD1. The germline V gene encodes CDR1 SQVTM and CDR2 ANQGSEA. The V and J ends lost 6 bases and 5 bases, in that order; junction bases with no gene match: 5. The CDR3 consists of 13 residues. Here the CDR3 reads CSVGQGGDQPQHF. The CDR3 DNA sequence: TGCAGCGTGGGACAGGGTGGAGATCAGCCCCAGCATTTT.

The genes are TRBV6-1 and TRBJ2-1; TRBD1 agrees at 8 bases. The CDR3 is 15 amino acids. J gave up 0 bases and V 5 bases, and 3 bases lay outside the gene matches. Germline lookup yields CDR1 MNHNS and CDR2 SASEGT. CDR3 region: CASSLDRGSYNEQFF. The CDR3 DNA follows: TGTGCCAGCAGTCTAGACAGGGGCTCCTACAATGAGCAGTTCTTC.

This CDR3 is CASSPKPNTEAFF. CDR3 sequence (DNA): TGTGCCAGCAGTCCTAAACCGAACACTGAAGCTTTCTTT. The J gene is TRBJ1-1, the V gene TRBV6-1; D gene uncertain. The CDR3 length is 13 residues. Germline V gene sequence: CDR1 MNHNS, CDR2 SASEGT. Trimming left V 5 bases short and J 1 base short, with 8 bases between.

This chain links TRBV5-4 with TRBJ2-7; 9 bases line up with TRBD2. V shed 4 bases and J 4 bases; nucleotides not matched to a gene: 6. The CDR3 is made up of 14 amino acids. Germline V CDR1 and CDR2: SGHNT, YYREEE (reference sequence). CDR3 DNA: TGTGCCAGCAGCGTTAGCGGGAGTAGGTACGAGCAGTACTTC. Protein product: CASSVSGSRYEQYF.

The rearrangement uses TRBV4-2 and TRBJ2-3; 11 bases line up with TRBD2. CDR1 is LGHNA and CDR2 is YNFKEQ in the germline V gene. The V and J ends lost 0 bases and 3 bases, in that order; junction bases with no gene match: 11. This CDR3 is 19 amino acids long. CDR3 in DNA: TGTGCCAGCAGCCAAGATGTATACGATACTAGCGGGAGTACAGATACGCAGTATTTT. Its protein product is CASSQDVYDTSGSTDTQYF.

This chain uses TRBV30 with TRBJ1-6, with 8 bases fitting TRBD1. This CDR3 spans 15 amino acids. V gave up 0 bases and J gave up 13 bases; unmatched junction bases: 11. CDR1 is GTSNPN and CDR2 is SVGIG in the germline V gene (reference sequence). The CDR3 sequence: CAWSVQGVGRRPLHF. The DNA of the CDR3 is TGTGCCTGGAGTGTACAGGGGGTGGGAAGGAGGCCCCTCCACTTT.

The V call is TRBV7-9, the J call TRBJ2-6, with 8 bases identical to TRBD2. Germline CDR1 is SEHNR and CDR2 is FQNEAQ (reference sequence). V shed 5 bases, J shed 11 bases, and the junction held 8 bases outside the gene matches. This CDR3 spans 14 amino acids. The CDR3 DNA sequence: TGTGCCAGCAGCATCCCGGGGGGGTCCGACGTCCTGACTTTC. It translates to CASSIPGGSDVLTF. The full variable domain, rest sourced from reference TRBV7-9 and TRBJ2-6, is DTGVSQNPRHKITKRGQNVTFRCDPISEHNRLYWYRQTLGQGPEFLTYFQNEAQLEKSRLLSDRFSAERPKGSFSTLEIQRTEQGDSAMYLCASSIPGGSDVLTFGAGSRLTVL.

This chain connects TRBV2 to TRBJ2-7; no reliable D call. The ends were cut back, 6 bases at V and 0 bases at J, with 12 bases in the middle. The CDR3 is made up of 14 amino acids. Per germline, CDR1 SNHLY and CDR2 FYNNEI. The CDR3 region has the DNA TGTGCCAGCAGCCGAATAATTAGCTCCTACGAGCAGTACTTC. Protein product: CASSRIISSYEQYF.

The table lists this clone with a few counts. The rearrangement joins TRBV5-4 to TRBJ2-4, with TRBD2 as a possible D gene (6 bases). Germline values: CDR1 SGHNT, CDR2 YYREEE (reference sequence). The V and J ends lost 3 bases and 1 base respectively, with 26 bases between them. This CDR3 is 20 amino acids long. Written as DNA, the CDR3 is TGTGCCAGCAGCTCCCAGGCGGGGCGTCCAGATTCCCTTGCCAAAAACATTCAGTACTTC. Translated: CASSSQAGRPDSLAKNIQYF.

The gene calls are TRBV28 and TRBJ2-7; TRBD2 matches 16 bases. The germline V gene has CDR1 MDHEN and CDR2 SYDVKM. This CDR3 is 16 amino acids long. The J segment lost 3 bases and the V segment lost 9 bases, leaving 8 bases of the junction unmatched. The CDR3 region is CASAGTSGREGYEQYF. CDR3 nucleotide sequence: TGTGCCAGTGCCGGGACTAGCGGGAGGGAGGGCTACGAGCAGTACTTC.

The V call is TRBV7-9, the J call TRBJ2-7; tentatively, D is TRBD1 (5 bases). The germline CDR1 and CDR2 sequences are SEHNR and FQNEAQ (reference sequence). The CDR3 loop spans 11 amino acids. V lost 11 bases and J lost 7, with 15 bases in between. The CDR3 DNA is TGTGCCCTGGACATCGGAAAGGAGCAGTACTTC. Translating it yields CALDIGKEQYF.

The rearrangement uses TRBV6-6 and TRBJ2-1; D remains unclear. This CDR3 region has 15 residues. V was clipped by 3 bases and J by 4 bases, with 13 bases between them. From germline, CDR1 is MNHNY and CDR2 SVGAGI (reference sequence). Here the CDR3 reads CASSYSNPPYNEQFF. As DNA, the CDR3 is TGTGCCAGCAGTTATAGCAACCCCCCGTACAATGAGCAGTTCTTC.

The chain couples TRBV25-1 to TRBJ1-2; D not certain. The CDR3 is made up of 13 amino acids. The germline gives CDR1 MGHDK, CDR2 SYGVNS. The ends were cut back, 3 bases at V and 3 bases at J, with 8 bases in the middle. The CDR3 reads CASSEVLYYGYTF. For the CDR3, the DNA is TGTGCCAGCAGTGAGGTACTCTACTATGGCTACACCTTC.